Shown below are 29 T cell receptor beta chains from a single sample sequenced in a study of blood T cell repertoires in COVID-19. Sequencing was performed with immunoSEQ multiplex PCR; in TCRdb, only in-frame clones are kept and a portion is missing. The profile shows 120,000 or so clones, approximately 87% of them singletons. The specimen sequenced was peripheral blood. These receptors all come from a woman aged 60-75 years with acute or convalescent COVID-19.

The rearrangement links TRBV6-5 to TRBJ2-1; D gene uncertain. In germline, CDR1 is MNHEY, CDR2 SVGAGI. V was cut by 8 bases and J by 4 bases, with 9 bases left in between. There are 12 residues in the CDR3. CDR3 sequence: CASQDSYNEQFF. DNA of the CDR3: TGTGCCAGCCAAGACTCGTACAATGAGCAGTTCTTC.

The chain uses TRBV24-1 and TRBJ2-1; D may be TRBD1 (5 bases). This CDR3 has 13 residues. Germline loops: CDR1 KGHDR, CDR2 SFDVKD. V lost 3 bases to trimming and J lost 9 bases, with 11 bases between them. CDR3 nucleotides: TGTGCCACCAGTGATCCAGGGCCCGCTGAGCAGTTCTTC. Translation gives CATSDPGPAEQFF.

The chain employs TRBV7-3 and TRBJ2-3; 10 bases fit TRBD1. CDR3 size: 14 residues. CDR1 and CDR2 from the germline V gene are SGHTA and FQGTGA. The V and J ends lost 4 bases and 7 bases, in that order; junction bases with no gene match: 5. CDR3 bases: TGTGCCAGCAGCTCGGGACAGGGGTCATATACGCAGTATTTT. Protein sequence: CASSSGQGSYTQYF.

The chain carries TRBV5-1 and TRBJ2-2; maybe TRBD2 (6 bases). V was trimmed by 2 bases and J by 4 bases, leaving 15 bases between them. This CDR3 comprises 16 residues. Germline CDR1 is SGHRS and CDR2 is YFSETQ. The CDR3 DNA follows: TGCGCCAGCAGCTTATCATCGGGAGCGCGCACCGGGGAGCTGTTTTTT. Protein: CASSLSSGARTGELFF. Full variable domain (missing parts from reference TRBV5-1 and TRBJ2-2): KAGVTQTPRYLIKTRGQQVTLSCSPISGHRSVSWYQQTPGQGLQFLFEYFSETQRNKGNFPGRFSGRQFSNSRSEMNVSTLELGDSALYLCASSLSSGARTGELFFGEGSRLTVL.

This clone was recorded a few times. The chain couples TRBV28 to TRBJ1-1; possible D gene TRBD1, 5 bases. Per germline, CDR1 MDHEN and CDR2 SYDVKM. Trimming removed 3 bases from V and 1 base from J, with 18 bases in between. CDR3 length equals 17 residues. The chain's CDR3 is CASSFRGLVFSNTEAFF. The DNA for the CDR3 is TGTGCCAGCAGTTTTCGGGGGTTGGTTTTCTCGAACACTGAAGCTTTCTTT. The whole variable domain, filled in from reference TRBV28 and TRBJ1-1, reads DVKVTQSSRYLVKRTGEKVFLECVQDMDHENMFWYRQDPGLGLRLIYFSYDVKMKEKGDIPEGYSVSREKKERFSLILESASTNQTSMYLCASSFRGLVFSNTEAFFGQGTRLTVV.

CDR3 coding DNA: TGTGCCAGCAGTTTGTCAACAGGGAGAGCTTTCTTT. The encoded protein is CASSLSTGRAFF. The V call is TRBV28, the J call TRBJ1-1, with a tentative D call TRBD1 (6 bases). The germline V and J ends were trimmed by 3 bases and 10 bases, with 12 bases remaining between them. Germline V gene data show CDR1 as MDHEN and CDR2 as SYDVKM. This CDR3 spans 12 amino acids.

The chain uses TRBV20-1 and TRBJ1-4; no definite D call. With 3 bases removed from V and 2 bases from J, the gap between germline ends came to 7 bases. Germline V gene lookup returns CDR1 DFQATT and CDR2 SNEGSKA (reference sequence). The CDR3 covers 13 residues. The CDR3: CSASGQTNEKLFF. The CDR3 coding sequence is TGCAGTGCTAGTGGGCAGACTAATGAAAAACTGTTTTTT.

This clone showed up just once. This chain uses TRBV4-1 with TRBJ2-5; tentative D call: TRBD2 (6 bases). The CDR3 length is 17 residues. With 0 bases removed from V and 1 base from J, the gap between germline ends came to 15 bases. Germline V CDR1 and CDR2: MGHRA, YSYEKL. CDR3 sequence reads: CASSQDGTPSSQETQYF. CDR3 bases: TGCGCCAGCAGCCAAGACGGGACTCCCTCATCCCAAGAGACCCAGTACTTC.

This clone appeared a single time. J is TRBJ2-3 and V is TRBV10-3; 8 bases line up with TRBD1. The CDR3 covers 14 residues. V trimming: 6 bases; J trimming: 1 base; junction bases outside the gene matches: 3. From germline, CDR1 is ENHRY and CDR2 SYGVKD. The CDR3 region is CAISLDRGTDTQYF. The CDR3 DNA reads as TGTGCCATCAGCCTGGACAGGGGCACAGATACGCAGTATTTT.

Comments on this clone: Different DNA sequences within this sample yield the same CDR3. The CDR3 bases are TGCGCCAGCAGCCAAGAGAGTGGGGGCCGACAAGCCAAGGAAGCTTTCTTT. It codes for CASSQESGGRQAKEAFF. V usage is TRBV4-1 and J usage is TRBJ1-1; perhaps TRBD1 as D (6 bases). CDR3 size: 17 residues. The germline gives CDR1 MGHRA, CDR2 YSYEKL. V was cut by 0 bases and J by 8 bases, with 22 bases left in between.

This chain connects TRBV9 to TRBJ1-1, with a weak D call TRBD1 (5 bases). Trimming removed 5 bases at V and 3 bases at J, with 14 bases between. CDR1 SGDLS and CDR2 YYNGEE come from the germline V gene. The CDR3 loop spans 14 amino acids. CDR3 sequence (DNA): TGTGCCAGCAGGCGGGACTCCCTGGACACTGAAGCTTTCTTT. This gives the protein CASRRDSLDTEAFF.

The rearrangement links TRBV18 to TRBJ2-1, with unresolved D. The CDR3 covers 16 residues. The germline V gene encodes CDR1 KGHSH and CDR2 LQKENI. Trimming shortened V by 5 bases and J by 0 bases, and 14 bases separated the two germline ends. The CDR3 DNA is TGTGCCAGCTCATCCGGAGAGGCGAGCTCCTACAATGAGCAGTTCTTC. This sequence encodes CASSSGEASSYNEQFF.

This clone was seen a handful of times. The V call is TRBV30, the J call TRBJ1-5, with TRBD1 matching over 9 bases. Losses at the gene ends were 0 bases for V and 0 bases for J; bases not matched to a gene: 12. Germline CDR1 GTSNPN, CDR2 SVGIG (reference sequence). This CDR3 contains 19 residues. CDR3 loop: CAWSVRGTGQGISNQPQHF. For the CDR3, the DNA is TGTGCCTGGAGTGTAAGGGGGACAGGGCAAGGGATTAGCAATCAGCCCCAGCATTTT.

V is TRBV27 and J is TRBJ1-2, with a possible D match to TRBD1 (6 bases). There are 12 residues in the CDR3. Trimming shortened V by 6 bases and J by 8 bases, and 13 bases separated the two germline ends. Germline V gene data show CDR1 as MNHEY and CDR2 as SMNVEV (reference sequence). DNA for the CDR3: TGTGCCAGCAGGGTGGGGGCAGGAGGCTACACCTTC. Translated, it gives CASRVGAGGYTF.

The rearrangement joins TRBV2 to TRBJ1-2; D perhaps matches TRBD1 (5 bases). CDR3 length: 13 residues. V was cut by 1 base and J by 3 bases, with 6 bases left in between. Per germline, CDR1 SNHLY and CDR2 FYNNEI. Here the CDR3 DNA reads TGTGCCAGCAGTGAAGTCAGGGACTATGGCTACACCTTC. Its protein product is CASSEVRDYGYTF.

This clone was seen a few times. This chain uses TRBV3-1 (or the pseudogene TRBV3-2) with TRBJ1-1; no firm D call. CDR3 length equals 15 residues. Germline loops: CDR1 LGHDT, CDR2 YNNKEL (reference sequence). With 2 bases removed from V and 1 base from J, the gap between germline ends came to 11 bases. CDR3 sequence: CASSQMPAGNTEAFF. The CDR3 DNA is TGTGCCAGCAGCCAAATGCCCGCAGGGAACACTGAAGCTTTCTTT.

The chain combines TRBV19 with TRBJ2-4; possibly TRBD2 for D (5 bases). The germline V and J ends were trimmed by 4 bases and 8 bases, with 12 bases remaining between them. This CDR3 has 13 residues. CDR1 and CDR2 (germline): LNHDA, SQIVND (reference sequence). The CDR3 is CASSSPKLDIQYF. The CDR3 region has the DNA TGTGCCAGTAGTAGCCCCAAACTAGACATTCAGTACTTC. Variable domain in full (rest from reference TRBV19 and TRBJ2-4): DGGITQSPKYLFRKEGQNVTLSCEQNLNHDAMYWYRQDPGQGLRLIYYSQIVNDFQKGDIAEGYSVSREKKESFPLTVTSAQKNPTAFYLCASSSPKLDIQYFGAGTRLSVL.

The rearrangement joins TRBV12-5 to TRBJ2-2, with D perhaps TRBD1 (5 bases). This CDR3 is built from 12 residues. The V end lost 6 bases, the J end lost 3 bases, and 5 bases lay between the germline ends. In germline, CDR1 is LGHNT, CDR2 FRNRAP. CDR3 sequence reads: CASGQDTGELFF. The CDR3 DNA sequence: TGTGCTAGTGGACAGGACACCGGGGAGCTGTTTTTT.

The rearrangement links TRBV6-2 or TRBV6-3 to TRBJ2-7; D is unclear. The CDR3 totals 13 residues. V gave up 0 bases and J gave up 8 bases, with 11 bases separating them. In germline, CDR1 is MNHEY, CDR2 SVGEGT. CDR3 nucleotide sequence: TGTGCCAGCAGTTACTCGATACGAGAAAAGCAGTACTTC. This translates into CASSYSIREKQYF.

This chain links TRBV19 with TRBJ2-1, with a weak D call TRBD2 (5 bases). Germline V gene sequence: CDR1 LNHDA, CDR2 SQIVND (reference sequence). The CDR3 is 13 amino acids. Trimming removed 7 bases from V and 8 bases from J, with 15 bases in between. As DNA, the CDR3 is TGTGCCAGTAACGACCCACCCGGGGATGAGCAGTTCTTC. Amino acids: CASNDPPGDEQFF.

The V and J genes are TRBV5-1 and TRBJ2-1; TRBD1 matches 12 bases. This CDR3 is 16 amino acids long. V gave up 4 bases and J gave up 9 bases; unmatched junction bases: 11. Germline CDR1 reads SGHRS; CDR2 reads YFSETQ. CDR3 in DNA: TGCGCCAGCAGCAAAGGGACAGGGGGCTTGGGCAGTGAGCAGTTCTTC. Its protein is CASSKGTGGLGSEQFF.

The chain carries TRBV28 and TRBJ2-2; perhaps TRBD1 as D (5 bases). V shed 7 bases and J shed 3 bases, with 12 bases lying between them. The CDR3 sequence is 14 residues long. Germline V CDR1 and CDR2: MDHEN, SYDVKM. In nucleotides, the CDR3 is TGTGCCAGCAAGTTGGACACCTACACCGGGGAGCTGTTTTTT. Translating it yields CASKLDTYTGELFF.

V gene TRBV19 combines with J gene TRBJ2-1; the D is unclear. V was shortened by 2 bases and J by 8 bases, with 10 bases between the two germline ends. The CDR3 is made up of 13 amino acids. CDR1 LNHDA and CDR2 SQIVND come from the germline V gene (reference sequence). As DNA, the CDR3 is TGTGCCAGTAGTATACGAGGAGTTGATGAGCAGTTCTTC. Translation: CASSIRGVDEQFF.

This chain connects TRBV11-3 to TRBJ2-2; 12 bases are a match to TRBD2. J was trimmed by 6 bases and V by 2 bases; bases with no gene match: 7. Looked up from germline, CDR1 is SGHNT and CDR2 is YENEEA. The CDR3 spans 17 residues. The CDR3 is CASSLPKTSGSAGELFF. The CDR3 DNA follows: TGTGCCAGCAGCTTACCAAAGACTAGCGGGAGTGCCGGGGAGCTGTTTTTT.

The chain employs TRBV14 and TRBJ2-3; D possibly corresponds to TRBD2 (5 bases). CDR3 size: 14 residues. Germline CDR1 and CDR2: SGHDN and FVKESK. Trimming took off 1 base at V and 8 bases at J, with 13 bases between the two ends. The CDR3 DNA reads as TGTGCCAGCAGCCAAGCGCGGGCGTTAGGTACGCAGTATTTT. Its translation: CASSQARALGTQYF. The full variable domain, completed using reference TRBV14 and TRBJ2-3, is EAGVTQFPSHSVIEKGQTVTLRCDPISGHDNLYWYRRVMGKEIKFLLHFVKESKQDESGMPNNRFLAERTGGTYSTLKVQPAELEDSGVYFCASSQARALGTQYFGPGTRLTVL.

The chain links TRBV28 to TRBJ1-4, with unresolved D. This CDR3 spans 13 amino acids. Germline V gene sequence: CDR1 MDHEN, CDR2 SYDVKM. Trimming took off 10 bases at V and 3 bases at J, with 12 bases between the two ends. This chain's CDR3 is CATLRGSNEKLFF. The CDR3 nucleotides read TGTGCCACCCTTCGGGGATCTAATGAAAAACTGTTTTTT.

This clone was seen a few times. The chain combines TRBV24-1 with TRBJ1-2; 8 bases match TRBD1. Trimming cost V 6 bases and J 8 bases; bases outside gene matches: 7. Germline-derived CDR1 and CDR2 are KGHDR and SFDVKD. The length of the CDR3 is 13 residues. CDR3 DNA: TGTGCCACCAGTACCGCCGGACAGGGAGGCTACACCTTC. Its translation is CATSTAGQGGYTF.

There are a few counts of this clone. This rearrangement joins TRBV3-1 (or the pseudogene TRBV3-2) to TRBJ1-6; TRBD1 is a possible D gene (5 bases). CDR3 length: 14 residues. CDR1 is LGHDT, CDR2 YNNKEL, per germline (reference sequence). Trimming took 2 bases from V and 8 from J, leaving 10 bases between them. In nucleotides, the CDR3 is TGTGCCAGCAGCCAACCAGGGCCCTATTCACCCCTCCACTTT. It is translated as CASSQPGPYSPLHF.

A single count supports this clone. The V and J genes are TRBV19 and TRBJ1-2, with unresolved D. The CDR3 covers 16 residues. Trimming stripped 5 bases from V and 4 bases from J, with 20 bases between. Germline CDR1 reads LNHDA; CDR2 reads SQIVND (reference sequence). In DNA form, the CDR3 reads TGTGCCAGTAGTTCACGCTCCTCAGTTCGGGGCTATGGCTACACCTTC. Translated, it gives CASSSRSSVRGYGYTF.